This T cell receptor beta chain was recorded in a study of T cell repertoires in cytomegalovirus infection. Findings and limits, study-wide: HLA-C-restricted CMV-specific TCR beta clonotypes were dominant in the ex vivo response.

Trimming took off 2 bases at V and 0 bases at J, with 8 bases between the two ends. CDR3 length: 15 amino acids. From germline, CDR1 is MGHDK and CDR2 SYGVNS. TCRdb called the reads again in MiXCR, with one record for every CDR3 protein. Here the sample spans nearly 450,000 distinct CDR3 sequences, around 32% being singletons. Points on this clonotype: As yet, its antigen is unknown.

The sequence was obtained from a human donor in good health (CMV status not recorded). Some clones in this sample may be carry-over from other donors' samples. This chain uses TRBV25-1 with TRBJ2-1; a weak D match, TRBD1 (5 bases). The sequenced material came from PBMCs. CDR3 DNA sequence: TGTGCCAGCAGTGAAAGGGGATACTCCTACAATGAGCAGTTCTTC. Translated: CASSERGYSYNEQFF.